A single sample is the source of the 16 T cell receptor beta chains below, sequenced in a study of blood T cell repertoires in COVID-19 (dated by TCRdb to 2019 to 2021). Libraries were made using the immunoSEQ multiplex PCR assay. Held by TCRdb, this immuneACCESS table contains in-frame sequences only and omits some clones. Under half of the omission traces to an unresolved V gene where checked; the cause of the rest is unknown. This sample comprises about 81,000 clones, around 92% of them detected only once. The ten largest clonotypes hold under 2% of the sample. The specimen sequenced was peripheral blood. These TCRs come from a woman in her 50s in a cohort sampled during active COVID-19.

The rearrangement joins TRBV19 to TRBJ1-4; a possible D gene is TRBD1 (5 bases). V was cut by 1 base and J by 7 bases, with 13 bases left in between. Per the germline V gene, CDR1 is LNHDA and CDR2 is SQIVND (reference sequence). The CDR3 is 15 residues long. This CDR3 reads CASSIGRGGVEKLFF. The CDR3, as DNA: TGTGCCAGTAGTATAGGCCGGGGCGGGGTTGAAAAACTGTTTTTT.

This sequence joins TRBV5-5 and TRBJ2-7, with 7 bases identical to TRBD1. With V trimmed by 3 bases and J by 0 bases, 15 bases remained unmatched. Germline CDR1 SGHKS, CDR2 YYEKEE (reference sequence). The CDR3 consists of 18 residues. The CDR3 sequence is CASSSLGKRGPLSYEQYF. The CDR3 DNA follows: TGTGCCAGCAGCTCCTTGGGTAAAAGGGGGCCCCTCTCCTACGAGCAGTACTTC.

The chain's CDR3 is CASSVEGFGGELFF. The CDR3 coding sequence is TGTGCCAGCAGCGTAGAGGGGTTTGGTGGGGAGCTGTTTTTT. The J gene is TRBJ2-2, the V gene TRBV9; TRBD1 might be the D (5 bases). Deletions cut 0 bases from V and 8 bases from J, with 11 bases between. This CDR3 is 14 amino acids long. CDR1 and CDR2 (germline): SGDLS, YYNGEE.

The gene calls are TRBV5-1 and TRBJ2-7, with 10 bases fitting TRBD1. The CDR3 length is 15 residues. With V trimmed by 4 bases and J by 1 base, 5 bases remained unmatched. Germline-derived CDR1 and CDR2 are SGHRS and YFSETQ. CDR3 amino acids: CASSVGQGGSYEQYF. The CDR3 DNA follows: TGCGCCAGCAGCGTTGGACAGGGGGGATCCTACGAGCAGTACTTC.

The chain combines TRBV10-2 with TRBJ2-1, with D possibly TRBD2 on 7 matching bases. Trimming pared 6 bases from V and 2 bases from J, leaving 26 bases between. The CDR3 is made up of 19 amino acids. CDR1 is WSHSY and CDR2 is SAAADI in the germline V gene. This CDR3 is CASRTVGLAEKGAYNEQFF. The CDR3 DNA sequence: TGCGCCAGCAGGACCGTCGGGCTAGCGGAAAAGGGGGCCTACAATGAGCAGTTCTTC.

This chain uses TRBV19 with TRBJ1-4, with a possible D match to TRBD1 (5 bases). This CDR3 has 15 residues. Germline CDR1 reads LNHDA; CDR2 reads SQIVND (reference sequence). Trimming took off 5 bases at V and 10 bases at J, with 20 bases between the two ends. The CDR3 coding sequence is TGTGCCAGTAGTGAAACGGACATTCAGAACGGAAAACTGTTTTTT. Translated, it gives CASSETDIQNGKLFF. Full variable domain (rest looked up from reference TRBV19 and TRBJ1-4): DGGITQSPKYLFRKEGQNVTLSCEQNLNHDAMYWYRQDPGQGLRLIYYSQIVNDFQKGDIAEGYSVSREKKESFPLTVTSAQKNPTAFYLCASSETDIQNGKLFFGSGTQLSVL.

This sequence joins TRBV5-4 and TRBJ2-1; 9 bases match TRBD2. V shed 4 bases and J 0 bases; nucleotides not matched to a gene: 2. This CDR3 has 15 amino acids. The germline gives CDR1 SGHNT, CDR2 YYREEE (reference sequence). The CDR3 region is CASSGGRVSYNEQFF. The DNA of the CDR3 is TGTGCCAGCAGCGGCGGGAGGGTCTCCTACAATGAGCAGTTCTTC. The complete variable domain, with remaining parts taken from reference TRBV5-4 and TRBJ2-1, reads ETGVTQSPTHLIKTRGQQVTLRCSSQSGHNTVSWYQQALGQGPQFIFQYYREEENGRGNFPPRFSGLQFPNYSSELNVNALELDDSALYLCASSGGRVSYNEQFFGPGTRLTVL.

The chain is built from TRBV28 and TRBJ2-1; the match to TRBD2 covers 7 bases. Germline CDR1 MDHEN, CDR2 SYDVKM. This CDR3 contains 15 residues. V shed 6 bases and J 0 bases; nucleotides not matched to a gene: 5. The CDR3 sequence is CASRPGGSSYNEQFF. The CDR3 DNA reads as TGTGCCAGCAGACCCGGCGGGAGCTCCTACAATGAGCAGTTCTTC.

The V call is TRBV9, the J call TRBJ1-2, with no clear D. V gave up 3 bases and J gave up 6 bases, with 21 bases separating them. This CDR3 contains 16 residues. Per germline, CDR1 SGDLS and CDR2 YYNGEE. Here the CDR3 reads CASSGPRIRESNGYTF. CDR3 nucleotides: TGTGCCAGCAGCGGCCCGCGGATCCGGGAATCGAATGGCTACACCTTC.

The chain links TRBV12-3 or TRBV12-4 to TRBJ1-2, with TRBD1 identical over 7 bases. V was clipped by 4 bases and J by 6 bases; unmatched bases: 5. The CDR3 is 13 amino acids. The CDR3 coding sequence is TGTGCCAGCAGTTACAGGGGAGGCCATGGCTACACCTTC. It specifies CASSYRGGHGYTF.

Here the CDR3 DNA reads TGTGCCTGGAGGTTGGCCCATGGCTACACCTTC. Translation: CAWRLAHGYTF. This chain uses TRBV30 with TRBJ1-2, with D uncertain. CDR3 size: 11 residues. The germline V gene encodes CDR1 GTSNPN and CDR2 SVGIG (reference sequence). V dropped 3 bases and J dropped 6 bases, with 8 bases sitting between them.

The V call is TRBV28, the J call TRBJ2-1; 7 bases are a match to TRBD2. The V and J ends lost 8 bases and 8 bases, in that order; junction bases with no gene match: 9. The germline V gene has CDR1 MDHEN and CDR2 SYDVKM. There are 13 residues in the CDR3. CDR3 protein: CASLRRESYEQFF. The CDR3 DNA is TGTGCCAGCCTTCGGCGGGAGTCGTATGAGCAGTTCTTC.

The chain combines TRBV2 with TRBJ2-1, with 11 bases fitting TRBD2. The germline gives CDR1 SNHLY, CDR2 FYNNEI. The CDR3 sequence is 15 residues long. Trimming at V came to 6 bases and at J to 4 bases, leaving 5 bases not matched to a gene. Here the CDR3 reads CASSVTSGGYNEQFF. DNA for the CDR3: TGTGCCAGCAGCGTCACTAGCGGGGGTTACAATGAGCAGTTCTTC. Full variable domain (rest looked up from reference TRBV2 and TRBJ2-1): EPEVTQTPSHQVTQMGQEVILRCVPISNHLYFYWYRQILGQKVEFLVSFYNNEISEKSEIFDDQFSVERPDGSNFTLKIRSTKLEDSAMYFCASSVTSGGYNEQFFGPGTRLTVL.

This chain uses TRBV21-1 with TRBJ2-7; TRBD2 is taken as the D call from the table, unchecked against the DNA. TRBV21-1 is noted as a pseudogene. This CDR3 contains 18 residues. DNA for the CDR3: TGTGCCAGCAGCAAAGTTTATAGCGGGAGGGCCGGGACCTACGAGCAGTACTTC. It translates to CASSKVYSGRAGTYEQYF.

The CDR3 sequence: CASSSLWGGYEQYF. The CDR3 DNA reads as TGTGCCAGCAGCTCGCTGTGGGGGGGCTACGAGCAGTACTTC. The gene calls are TRBV13 and TRBJ2-7; 7 bases fit TRBD2. This CDR3 is 14 amino acids long. Germline V gives CDR1 PRHDT, CDR2 FYEKMQ (reference sequence). The J segment lost 3 bases and the V segment lost 4 bases, leaving 6 bases of the junction unmatched. Full variable domain (outside the CDR3, taken from reference TRBV13 and TRBJ2-7): AAGVIQSPRHLIKEKRETATLKCYPIPRHDTVYWYQQGPGQDPQFLISFYEKMQSDKGSIPDRFSAQQFSDYHSELNMSSLELGDSALYFCASSSLWGGYEQYFGPGTRLTVT.

The chain combines TRBV29-1 with TRBJ2-2, with a tentative D call TRBD1 (5 bases). V was shortened by 0 bases and J by 6 bases, with 11 bases between the two germline ends. This CDR3 has 14 residues. CDR1 and CDR2 (germline): SQVTM, ANQGSEA. CDR3 DNA sequence: TGCAGCGTTGAAGAACAGGATTTCGCCGGGGAGCTGTTTTTT. Amino acid sequence: CSVEEQDFAGELFF.